The 31 T cell receptor beta chains below were found in one sample sequenced in a study of blood T cells in healthy people across ages. It was with a sample-barcoded 5' primer and a J-beta primer mix that a second PCR of roughly 7 to 12 cycles was run. TCRdb independently ran MiXCR on the 5' RACE reads; one entry per CDR3 protein. The table includes hundreds of thousands of distinct CDR3 sequences, more than 40% detected once. Sequencing was performed on blood. The receptors shown here come from a woman aged 55 to 70 in good health.

CDR3 protein: CASSQGTDPGYEQYF. CDR3 coding DNA: TGTGCCAGCAGCCAAGGGACGGACCCGGGCTATGAGCAGTACTTC. The chain combines TRBV4-2 with TRBJ2-5; no reliable D call. Germline V gives CDR1 LGHNA, CDR2 YNFKEQ. CDR3 length: 15 residues. Trimming took off 1 base at V and 11 bases at J, with 20 bases between the two ends.

The V gene is TRBV20-1, the J gene TRBJ2-3, with 8 bases identical to TRBD2. The CDR3 is 14 amino acids. Trimming cost V 2 bases and J 7 bases; bases outside gene matches: 8. Germline lookup yields CDR1 DFQATT and CDR2 SNEGSKA (reference sequence). CDR3 in DNA: TGCAGTGCTAGACCTCGGACTAGCATTAATACGCAGTATTTT. The encoded protein is CSARPRTSINTQYF.

This clonotype was detected only a few times. This rearrangement joins TRBV12-3 or TRBV12-4 to TRBJ2-1; 8 bases align to TRBD2. The junction had 3 bases not matched to a gene; V was cut back by 4 bases and J by 1 base. This CDR3 region has 15 residues. CDR3 sequence: CASSWTGGSYNEQFF. As DNA, the CDR3 is TGTGCCAGCAGTTGGACGGGAGGGTCCTACAATGAGCAGTTCTTC.

The rearrangement uses TRBV20-1 and TRBJ1-2; 9 bases align to TRBD1. Germline V lookup: CDR1 DFQATT, CDR2 SNEGSKA (reference sequence). V was clipped by 4 bases and J by 4 bases; unmatched bases: 7. The CDR3 consists of 14 residues. For the CDR3, the DNA is TGCAGTGCTACCACCGGGACAGGGCTCTATGGCTACACCTTC. Residues: CSATTGTGLYGYTF.

This clonotype occurred a few times. The rearrangement uses TRBV28 and TRBJ2-6; D is possibly TRBD1 (6 bases). The germline V gene has CDR1 MDHEN and CDR2 SYDVKM. CDR3 length: 14 residues. The germline V and J ends were trimmed by 11 bases and 0 bases, with 11 bases remaining between them. The CDR3 loop is CARQVPSGANVLTF. The CDR3 DNA reads as TGTGCCCGACAGGTACCCTCTGGGGCCAACGTCCTGACTTTC.

V is TRBV5-1 and J is TRBJ2-1, with TRBD1 matching 9 bases. The germline CDR1 and CDR2 sequences are SGHRS and YFSETQ. The CDR3 loop spans 15 amino acids. After removal of 4 bases from V and 6 bases from J, the junction contained 8 bases not matched to a gene. CDR3 region: CASSDGQGMGNEQFF. The DNA for the CDR3 is TGCGCCAGCAGCGACGGACAGGGGATGGGCAATGAGCAGTTCTTC.

This clonotype turned up a few times. The rearrangement links TRBV29-1 to TRBJ2-7; TRBD2 matches 12 bases. CDR1 is SQVTM, CDR2 ANQGSEA, per germline. Germline trimming cut 5 bases from V and 6 bases from J; bases unmatched to any gene: 5. This CDR3 contains 13 residues. The CDR3 DNA reads as TGCAGCGTTCGACTAGCGGGAGTACTCGAGCAGTACTTC. Encoded protein: CSVRLAGVLEQYF.

This chain links TRBV20-1 with TRBJ1-5, with D perhaps matching TRBD1 (6 bases). CDR1 and CDR2 from the germline V gene are DFQATT and SNEGSKA (reference sequence). This CDR3 contains 16 residues. Trimming stripped 5 bases from V and 0 bases from J, with 17 bases between. CDR3 bases: TGCAGTGCTCAGGCAGGGGCAGGGAGTAGCAATCAGCCCCAGCATTTT. Its translation: CSAQAGAGSSNQPQHF.

This clonotype occurred many times. The V gene is TRBV6-4, the J gene TRBJ2-3, with D possibly TRBD1 on 5 matching bases. With 0 bases removed from V and 4 bases from J, the gap between germline ends came to 8 bases. Germline CDR1 reads MRHNA; CDR2 reads SNTAGT. CDR3 length: 14 amino acids. CDR3 DNA: TGTGCCAGCAGTGACTCGCTCAGGGCAGATACGCAGTATTTT. Translated, it gives CASSDSLRADTQYF.

The chain uses TRBV5-8 and TRBJ1-6; 10 nucleotides match TRBD1. CDR1 is SGHTS, CDR2 YDEGEE, per germline. V gave up 7 bases and J gave up 6 bases; unmatched junction bases: 1. This CDR3 contains 13 residues. Written as DNA, the CDR3 is TGTGCCAGCGACAGGGGGCCTAATTCACCCCTCCACTTT. Protein sequence: CASDRGPNSPLHF.

This clonotype was counted between two and nine times. The rearrangement links TRBV20-1 to TRBJ2-1, with 13 bases fitting TRBD2. J lost 4 bases, V lost 6 bases, and 12 bases had no gene match. CDR3 size: 17 residues. The germline V gene has CDR1 DFQATT and CDR2 SNEGSKA (reference sequence). The CDR3 loop is CSAGPWTSGSWYNEQFF. DNA of the CDR3: TGCAGTGCGGGGCCCTGGACTAGCGGGAGTTGGTACAATGAGCAGTTCTTC.

On this clonotype itself: One base away lies a much larger clone, so this may be a sequencing read error. The chain links TRBV12-3 or TRBV12-4 to TRBJ1-1; no clear D. This CDR3 has 12 residues. CDR3 loop: CASRVQNTDAFF. The CDR3 DNA sequence: TGTGCCAGCAGGGTCCAGAACACTGATGCTTTCTTT.

This chain connects TRBV5-1 to TRBJ2-1; no definite D call. CDR3 length equals 13 residues. In germline, CDR1 is SGHRS, CDR2 YFSETQ. V dropped 0 bases and J dropped 9 bases, with 10 bases sitting between them. CDR3 amino acids: CASSLGNFVEQFF. The CDR3 region has the DNA TGCGCCAGCAGCTTGGGCAATTTTGTTGAGCAGTTCTTC.

This clonotype was found many times. The chain is built from TRBV4-2 and TRBJ2-7; possibly TRBD1 for D (6 bases). CDR3 length equals 14 residues. V was shortened by 1 base and J by 3 bases, with 10 bases between the two germline ends. Germline V gene data show CDR1 as LGHNA and CDR2 as YNFKEQ. The CDR3 DNA sequence: TGTGCCAGCAGCCAAGGACAGGAGAGCTACGAGCAGTACTTC. Translated: CASSQGQESYEQYF.

This clonotype showed up many times. This chain uses TRBV20-1 with TRBJ2-5; 9 bases match TRBD2. With 7 bases clipped from V and 3 bases from J, the junction kept 9 bases outside the gene matches. This CDR3 is 14 amino acids long. Germline CDR1 reads DFQATT; CDR2 reads SNEGSKA (reference sequence). CDR3 sequence reads: CSVPGLAREETQYF. CDR3 nucleotide sequence: TGCAGTGTTCCAGGACTAGCGAGGGAAGAGACCCAGTACTTC.

This clonotype appeared a few times. The V gene is TRBV5-1, the J gene TRBJ2-7; 14 bases are a match to TRBD2. The CDR3 length is 18 residues. J lost 2 bases, V lost 0 bases, and 7 bases had no gene match. Germline loops: CDR1 SGHRS, CDR2 YFSETQ. CDR3 DNA sequence: TGCGCCAGCAGCTTGGGCCTAACGGGACTAGCGGGGGCCTACGAGCAGTACTTC. It is translated as CASSLGLTGLAGAYEQYF. Full variable domain (outside the CDR3, taken from reference TRBV5-1 and TRBJ2-7): KAGVTQTPRYLIKTRGQQVTLSCSPISGHRSVSWYQQTPGQGLQFLFEYFSETQRNKGNFPGRFSGRQFSNSRSEMNVSTLELGDSALYLCASSLGLTGLAGAYEQYFGPGTRLTVT.

The chain carries TRBV28 and TRBJ1-2; tentative D call: TRBD1 (6 bases). The germline V and J ends were trimmed by 8 bases and 4 bases, with 8 bases remaining between them. The length of the CDR3 is 11 residues. Germline CDR1 MDHEN, CDR2 SYDVKM. CDR3 in DNA: TGTGCCAGCCTCAGGGGCTATGGCTACACCTTC. It translates to CASLRGYGYTF.

Only a few counts were recorded for this clonotype. CDR3 amino acids: CSAQSPGLAGVDEQFF. The DNA for the CDR3 is TGCAGTGCCCAATCACCTGGACTAGCGGGAGTCGATGAGCAGTTCTTC. The chain carries TRBV20-1 and TRBJ2-1, with 13 bases identical to TRBD2. The ends lost 6 bases at V and 8 bases at J; junction bases unmatched: 13. The CDR3 runs 16 residues. Germline CDR1 DFQATT, CDR2 SNEGSKA (reference sequence).

The rearrangement uses TRBV2 and TRBJ2-2; 7 nucleotides match TRBD2. Looked up from germline, CDR1 is SNHLY and CDR2 is FYNNEI. This CDR3 region has 14 residues. Trimming at V came to 4 bases and at J to 5 bases, leaving 4 bases not matched to a gene. The CDR3 DNA is TGTGCCAGCAGTGCTAGCGGAGATACCGGGGAGCTGTTTTTT. This translates into CASSASGDTGELFF.

This chain links TRBV15 with TRBJ2-7; TRBD2 agrees at 11 bases. The CDR3 sequence is 19 residues long. After removal of 5 bases from V and 2 bases from J, the junction contained 17 bases not matched to a gene. The germline V gene has CDR1 LNHNV and CDR2 YYDKDF (reference sequence). Here the CDR3 reads CATSSRRTVGLAEPYEQYF. The CDR3 DNA sequence: TGTGCCACCAGCTCCCGGAGGACGGTGGGACTAGCGGAACCCTACGAGCAGTACTTC.

This clonotype was picked up a small number of times. The genes are TRBV7-2 and TRBJ2-7, with D tentatively TRBD2 (6 bases). CDR1 and CDR2 from the germline V gene are SGHTA and FQGNSA. V shed 1 base and J shed 3 bases, with 13 bases lying between them. This CDR3 spans 15 amino acids. For the CDR3, the DNA is TGTGCCAGCAGCTTAGGTTTGGGAGGATACTACGAGCAGTACTTC. The encoded protein is CASSLGLGGYYEQYF.

This chain uses TRBV30 with TRBJ1-1; TRBD1 matches at 8 bases. CDR3 length: 12 amino acids. In germline, CDR1 is GTSNPN, CDR2 SVGIG (reference sequence). Trimming cost V 5 bases and J 11 bases; bases outside gene matches: 10. CDR3 coding DNA: TGTGCCTGGGCTGTAACAGGGGGAAGGGCTTTCTTT. Translation gives CAWAVTGGRAFF.

About this clonotype itself: Sequence at one end of the junction differs from germline and may be a read error. This chain uses TRBV20-1 with TRBJ2-1; 9 bases agree with TRBD2. CDR3 length: 16 amino acids. Germline values: CDR1 DFQATT, CDR2 SNEGSKA (reference sequence). CDR3 in amino acids: CSAEPRLAASYNEQVF. CDR3 nucleotides: TGCAGTGCTGAACCCAGACTAGCGGCGAGCTACAATGAGCAGGTCTTC.

V and J are TRBV27 and TRBJ2-7; no firm D call. Germline V gene lookup returns CDR1 MNHEY and CDR2 SMNVEV (reference sequence). The CDR3 extends over 16 amino acids. The V end was cut by 3 bases, the J end by 4 bases, with 19 bases between. The CDR3 reads CASSFPRSADMYEQYF. The CDR3, as DNA: TGTGCCAGCAGTTTCCCGAGGAGCGCCGACATGTACGAGCAGTACTTC.

This clonotype has a count of ten or more. The rearrangement joins TRBV28 to TRBJ1-2; 7 bases align to TRBD1. The V and J ends lost 4 bases and 4 bases, in that order; junction bases with no gene match: 3. CDR1 and CDR2 from the germline V gene are MDHEN and SYDVKM. The CDR3 runs to 13 residues. CDR3: CASSSRGAYGYTF. Here the CDR3 DNA reads TGTGCCAGCAGTTCCAGGGGGGCCTATGGCTACACCTTC.

The V call is TRBV3-1, the J call TRBJ2-1; 8 bases are shared with TRBD1. This CDR3 contains 15 residues. With 0 bases clipped from V and 4 bases from J, the junction kept 2 bases outside the gene matches. Germline V gene data show CDR1 as LGHDT and CDR2 as YNNKEL (reference sequence). Here the CDR3 reads CASSQEQGDYNEQFF. In DNA, the CDR3 is TGTGCCAGCAGCCAAGAACAGGGGGATTACAATGAGCAGTTCTTC.

This rearrangement joins TRBV7-2 to TRBJ2-7, with D perhaps matching TRBD2 (6 bases). Trimming left V 1 base short and J 3 bases short, with 13 bases between. The CDR3 is 15 residues long. From germline, CDR1 is SGHTA and CDR2 FQGNSA. The CDR3 loop is CASSLVAGLDYEQYF. The CDR3, as DNA: TGTGCCAGCAGCTTAGTGGCGGGACTGGACTACGAGCAGTACTTC.

This clonotype was seen more than once but under ten times. V usage is TRBV4-3 and J usage is TRBJ2-5, with 12 nucleotides matching TRBD2. The length of the CDR3 is 16 residues. V lost 1 base, J lost 4 bases, and 4 bases stayed unmatched. Germline V gene data show CDR1 as LGHNA and CDR2 as YSLEER. This CDR3 reads CASSQGPGLAGETQYF. For the CDR3, the DNA is TGCGCCAGCAGCCAAGGGCCGGGACTAGCGGGAGAGACCCAGTACTTC.

The genes are TRBV10-3 and TRBJ2-4; 8 bases fit TRBD1. The J call may not be correct, given that the DNA end is closer to TRBJ2-7. The length of the CDR3 is 13 residues. Germline V gene sequence: CDR1 ENHRY, CDR2 SYGVKD. CDR3 in amino acids: CAAGDRPWDEQYF. CDR3 sequence (DNA): TGTGCCGCCGGGGACAGGCCGTGGGACGAGCAGTACTTC.

CDR3 residues: CASSPQVPSYEQYF. The CDR3 bases are TGTGCCAGCAGCCCACAGGTCCCCTCCTACGAGCAGTACTTC. The rearrangement links TRBV28 to TRBJ2-7, with a tentative D call TRBD1 (5 bases). Germline CDR1 reads MDHEN; CDR2 reads SYDVKM. This CDR3 comprises 14 residues. Trimming shortened V by 6 bases and J by 0 bases, and 12 bases separated the two germline ends.

The gene calls are TRBV20-1 and TRBJ1-2; no reliable D call. Trimming cost V 0 bases and J 0 bases, with 11 bases left between them. The CDR3 spans 15 residues. Germline CDR1 reads DFQATT; CDR2 reads SNEGSKA (reference sequence). The CDR3 region has the DNA TGCAGTGCTAGAGATGTCAAGGGATCTAACTATGGCTACACCTTC. It translates to CSARDVKGSNYGYTF.